The 11 T cell receptor beta chains given below trace back to one sample, sequenced in a study of blood T cell repertoires in COVID-19. Produced via immunoSEQ multiplex PCR; TCRdb's table is partial and in-frame only. The table records fewer than 90,000 clones, about 71% of them present only once. The sample comprised peripheral blood. The receptors come from a woman in her 50s with acute or convalescent COVID-19.

V usage is TRBV4-1 and J usage is TRBJ1-2; TRBD1 matches 9 bases. The CDR3 consists of 16 residues. With 0 bases clipped from V and 0 bases from J, the junction kept 2 bases outside the gene matches. Germline CDR1 reads MGHRA; CDR2 reads YSYEKL. The CDR3 is CASSQEGQGANYGYTF. CDR3 in DNA: TGCGCCAGCAGCCAAGAGGGACAGGGAGCTAACTATGGCTACACCTTC.

The genes are TRBV7-2 and TRBJ2-7, with D hard to call. V lost 2 bases and J 5 bases, leaving 10 bases between the germline ends. The CDR3 consists of 13 residues. Germline lookup yields CDR1 SGHTA and CDR2 FQGNSA. CDR3 sequence (DNA): TGTGCCAGCAGCTTATCGAATCTACACGAGCAGTACTTC. It specifies CASSLSNLHEQYF. Looking up the rest from reference TRBV7-2 and TRBJ2-7 gives the full variable domain: GAGVSQSPSNKVTEKGKDVELRCDPISGHTALYWYRQSLGQGLEFLIYFQGNSAPDKSGLPSDRFSAERTGGSVSTLTIQRTQQEDSAVYLCASSLSNLHEQYFGPGTRLTVT.

CDR3 loop: CASSGVTGGSFGYTF. The DNA of the CDR3 is TGTGCCAGCAGTGGGGTGACAGGGGGATCGTTTGGCTACACCTTC. The gene calls are TRBV28 and TRBJ1-2; 9 nucleotides match TRBD1. V trimming: 5 bases; J trimming: 7 bases; junction bases outside the gene matches: 11. In germline, CDR1 is MDHEN, CDR2 SYDVKM. This CDR3 has 15 amino acids.

The chain combines TRBV16 with TRBJ1-6; the match to TRBD1 covers 7 bases. J gave up 7 bases and V 4 bases, and 1 base lay outside the gene matches. From germline, CDR1 is KGHSY and CDR2 FQNENV. The CDR3 spans 13 residues. The CDR3 here is CASSPQGNSPLHF. DNA of the CDR3: TGTGCCAGCAGCCCACAGGGGAATTCACCCCTCCACTTT.

In DNA form, the CDR3 reads TGTGCCAGCAGCTCGAGCCGACAGGGAGCTGAAGCTTTCTTT. It codes for CASSSSRQGAEAFF. The chain uses TRBV11-2 and TRBJ1-1, with 7 bases fitting TRBD1. The CDR3 contains 14 residues. Germline CDR1 is SGHAT and CDR2 is FQNNGV. Germline trimming cut 4 bases from V and 6 bases from J; bases unmatched to any gene: 8.

The CDR3 bases are TGTGCCAGCGGGGAGGGGAACACTGAAGCTTTCTTT. Translating it yields CASGEGNTEAFF. The chain uses TRBV6-5 and TRBJ1-1; D gene ambiguous. The CDR3 has 12 amino acids. The germline V gene has CDR1 MNHEY and CDR2 SVGAGI. Trimming pared 8 bases from V and 1 base from J, leaving 8 bases between.

This rearrangement joins TRBV28 to TRBJ1-5; D is possibly TRBD1 (5 bases). The CDR3 covers 15 residues. From germline, CDR1 is MDHEN and CDR2 SYDVKM. The V and J ends lost 7 bases and 4 bases respectively, with 17 bases between them. CDR3 sequence (DNA): TGTGCCAGCACCTGGGCGGGGGACGGGAATCAGCCCCAGCATTTT. Its protein product is CASTWAGDGNQPQHF.

A few counts support this clone. The chain recombines TRBV28 with TRBJ2-7; 10 nucleotides agree with TRBD1. Losses at the gene ends were 6 bases for V and 2 bases for J; bases not matched to a gene: 10. The CDR3 covers 16 residues. Germline values: CDR1 MDHEN, CDR2 SYDVKM. As DNA, the CDR3 is TGTGCCAGCAGAACTCCCGGGACAGGGGCCGCCTACGAGCAGTACTTC. Translated: CASRTPGTGAAYEQYF.

This sequence joins TRBV28 and TRBJ1-2; D uncertain. Per germline, CDR1 MDHEN and CDR2 SYDVKM. V gave up 2 bases and J gave up 2 bases, with 6 bases separating them. CDR3 length: 13 residues. DNA for the CDR3: TGTGCCAGCAGTTTAAGCAGGAACTATGGCTACACCTTC. The encoded protein is CASSLSRNYGYTF.

V is TRBV5-1 and J is TRBJ2-1, with D maybe TRBD2 (5 bases). The CDR3 spans 17 residues. V was cut by 4 bases and J by 0 bases, with 17 bases left in between. Germline V gene data show CDR1 as SGHRS and CDR2 as YFSETQ. The CDR3 sequence: CASSQIVSGSSYNEQFF. CDR3 nucleotide sequence: TGCGCCAGCAGCCAAATCGTAAGCGGAAGCTCCTACAATGAGCAGTTCTTC.

The CDR3 reads CAVGTGHPYEQYF. The CDR3 DNA sequence: TGTGCCGTAGGGACAGGACACCCCTACGAGCAGTACTTC. The rearrangement links TRBV2 to TRBJ2-7; 8 nucleotides match TRBD1. Germline values: CDR1 SNHLY, CDR2 FYNNEI. CDR3 length: 13 amino acids. Losses at the gene ends were 11 bases for V and 2 bases for J; bases not matched to a gene: 8.